The TCR beta chain described here comes from a study of cytomegalovirus exposure and HLA in healthy donors. In its sample, this clone was seen once. Method: immunoSEQ multiplex PCR; TCRdb's copy keeps in-frame clones and lacks some. Of 190,000 or so clones in the sample, around 81% were seen once. Germline V gene sequence: CDR1 LGHNT, CDR2 FRNRAP. CDR3 size: 13 residues. Trimming pared 6 bases from V and 7 bases from J, leaving 16 bases between. Sequenced input: PBMCs. This clonotype originated in a woman aged 18-29 years in good health and CMV-seropositive. J is TRBJ2-7 and V is TRBV12-5, with D possibly TRBD1 on 6 matching bases. CDR3 protein: CASGLTGFGEQYF. DNA of the CDR3: TGTGCTAGTGGGCTAACAGGGTTTGGGGAGCAGTACTTC.